This is a list of T cell receptor beta chains from one sample in a study of shared clonotypes between healthy human individuals. Sequencing used immunoSEQ multiplex PCR; TCRdb keeps in-frame clones, though not all of them. The sample holds about 2 million clones; roughly 94% are singletons and the top ten take under 0.15%. The source material was naive CD4+ T cells sorted from blood. The receptors come from a man younger than 30 in good health. Both conserved end residues are part of each CDR3. A D gene is named only where the DNA matches it firmly. Clone size appears in some rows only: once, few, many, or a class for an expanded clone.

>-|TRBJ1-4|TRBV28|-
CASSWGTNEKLFF
TGTGCCAGCAGTTGGGGAACTAATGAAAAACTGTTTTTT
>-|TRBJ2-7|TRBV11-3|-
CASSLNAGSYEQYF
TGTGCCAGCAGCTTAAACGCGGGTTCCTACGAGCAGTACTTC
>-|TRBJ2-7|TRBV7-2|-
CASSLGGGLSYEQYF
TGTGCCAGCAGCTTAGGGGGCGGACTCTCCTACGAGCAGTACTTC
>-|TRBJ1-4|TRBV28|-
CASSTNEKLFF
TGTGCCAGCAGTACTAATGAAAAACTGTTTTTT
>-|TRBJ2-7|TRBV2|-
CASSVDHSYEQYF
TGTGCCAGCAGTGTTGACCACTCCTACGAGCAGTACTTC
>-|TRBJ1-6|TRBV7-8|-
CASSPSGRGFSYNSPLHF
TGTGCCAGCAGCCCTAGTGGGAGGGGCTTCTCCTATAATTCACCCCTCCACTTT
>-|TRBJ1-2|TRBV5-1|TRBD1
CASSEQGDYGYTF
TGCGCCAGCAGCGAACAGGGGGACTATGGCTACACCTTC
>once|TRBJ1-5|TRBV5-1|-
CASSLGGRNQPQHF
TGCGCCAGCAGCTTGGGGGGCCGCAATCAGCCCCAGCATTTT
>-|TRBJ1-5|TRBV18|-
CASSPSENQPQHF
TGTGCCAGCTCACCTTCGGAGAATCAGCCCCAGCATTTT
>-|TRBJ2-7|TRBV30|-
CAWTRDGRGHEQYF
TGTGCCTGGACCCGGGACGGGCGGGGCCACGAGCAGTACTTC
>-|TRBJ2-1|TRBV7-9|-
CASSLGLDPGNEQFF
TGTGCCAGCAGCTTAGGGCTCGACCCGGGGAATGAGCAGTTCTTC
>-|TRBJ1-1|TRBV10-2|TRBD1
CASSGQGALAFF
TGCGCCAGCAGTGGACAGGGGGCTTTGGCTTTCTTT
>-|TRBJ2-5|TRBV4-1|TRBD2
CASLLIRTSGQETQYF
TGCGCCAGCCTCCTCATTAGGACTAGCGGGCAAGAGACCCAGTACTTC
>-|TRBJ1-1|TRBV11-2|-
CASSLQGTEAFF
TGTGCCAGCAGCCTACAGGGCACTGAAGCTTTCTTT
>-|TRBJ2-7|TRBV19|-
CASSLGVSYEQYF
TGTGCCAGTAGTCTCGGAGTCTCCTACGAGCAGTACTTC
>-|TRBJ1-1|TRBV9|-
CASSVDDNLGQEAFF
TGTGCCAGCAGCGTAGATGACAATCTTGGGCAGGAAGCTTTCTTT
>-|TRBJ1-1|TRBV10-3|-
CAISVALSNTEAFF
TGTGCCATCAGTGTTGCCCTATCGAACACTGAAGCTTTCTTT
>-|TRBJ1-5|TRBV18|-
CASSPPGTGLINQPQHF
TGTGCCAGCTCACCACCTGGGACCGGCCTCATTAATCAGCCCCAGCATTTT
>-|TRBJ1-1|TRBV28|-
CASTHSGGRRNTEAFF
TGTGCCAGCACTCATAGCGGGGGGCGCCGGAACACTGAAGCTTTCTTT
>-|TRBJ2-5|TRBV5-1|-
CASRPVVKDLETQYF
TGCGCCAGCAGGCCGGTAGTTAAAGATCTGGAGACCCAGTACTTC
>-|TRBJ2-7|TRBV2|-
CASSRSGWQGYEQYF
TGTGCCAGCAGTAGATCTGGTTGGCAGGGCTACGAGCAGTACTTC
>-|TRBJ1-1|TRBV14|TRBD1
CASSQRTGGIDTEAFF
TGTGCCAGCAGCCAGCGAACAGGGGGCATCGACACTGAAGCTTTCTTT
>-|TRBJ1-2|TRBV28|-
CASSLYRGGYTF
TGTGCCAGCAGTTTGTACCGGGGTGGCTACACCTTC
>-|TRBJ2-7|TRBV14|-
CASSSYSDEQYF
TGTGCCAGCAGCTCGTACAGTGACGAGCAGTACTTC
>-|TRBJ2-5|TRBV5-1|TRBD2
CASSLGISGGQETQYF
TGCGCCAGCAGCTTGGGGATTAGCGGGGGGCAAGAGACCCAGTACTTC
>-|TRBJ1-2|TRBV29-1|-
CSVEGGYTF
TGCAGCGTTGAAGGTGGCTACACCTTC
>-|TRBJ2-7|TRBV6-5|-
CASSYYQESSYEQYF
TGTGCCAGCAGTTACTATCAGGAGAGCTCCTACGAGCAGTACTTC
>-|TRBJ2-7|TRBV11-2|TRBD2
CASSWGLAGNYEQYF
TGTGCCAGCAGCTGGGGACTAGCGGGAAACTACGAGCAGTACTTC